Below, one TCR beta chain is given with its context. This sample is part of a study of blood T cells in healthy people across ages. Primed by a sample-barcoded 5' primer and a J-beta primer mix, a second PCR proceeded for about 6 to 12 cycles. One entry per CDR3 protein, called by TCRdb with MiXCR from the 5' RACE reads. The sample lists hundreds of thousands of distinct CDR3 sequences; 49% were seen once. Healthy Caucasians from Russia aged roughly 6 to 100 served as donors. Germline values: CDR1 MNHNS, CDR2 SASEGT. The CDR3 is made up of 14 amino acids. The V gene lost 1 base and the J gene lost 4 bases, with 10 bases spanning the gap.

The sequenced sample was blood. This sequence was found in a woman aged 55-75 years in good health. The V gene is TRBV6-1, the J gene TRBJ1-2; perhaps TRBD1 as D (6 bases). DNA for the CDR3: TGTGCCAGCAGTGAAGGACAGGCCCTCTATGGCTACACCTTC. Translated, it gives CASSEGQALYGYTF.